This TCR beta chain was found in a study of spatial heterogeneity in lung cancer. At least ten counts were recorded for this clonotype. Its cognate antigen is unknown. Time point meaning: sample taken at primary tumor resection. The donors comprised approximately 72 untreated early-stage non-small cell lung cancer patients. Frozen PBMC, nontumor lung or tumor provided whole RNA, which was sequenced unsorted. The study, taken as a whole, reports: Resection blood, more than follow-up blood, showed ubiquitous expanded tumor TCRs.

This CDR3 contains 20 residues. TCRdb itself ran the 5' RACE reads through MiXCR, one entry per CDR3 protein. This sample has roughly 48,000 distinct CDR3 sequences, with about 5.8% found just once. The clonotype was recovered from a male donor with early-stage non-small cell lung cancer. V usage is TRBV21-1 and J usage is TRBJ2-2; the table's D gene call, TRBD2, was not cross checked with the DNA. TRBV21-1 corresponds to a pseudogene. Source: PBMCs, taken at surgery. The CDR3 nucleotides read TGTGCCAGCAGCCCCCCCGGGCTAGCGGGAGCATCCACGAACACCGGGGAGCTGTTTTTT. Protein sequence: CASSPPGLAGASTNTGELFF.